The 20 T cell receptor beta chains in this list originate from one sample, sequenced in a study of cytomegalovirus exposure and HLA in healthy donors. The PCR made use of 60 Vbeta and 13 Jbeta primers. Produced via immunoSEQ multiplex PCR; TCRdb's table is partial and in-frame only. The data contain 100,000 or so clones, approximately 89% of them singletons. Sequences were obtained from PBMCs. The source of these receptors is a man aged 25-40 years in good health and CMV-seronegative.

The rearrangement uses TRBV6-5 and TRBJ2-4, with TRBD1 matching 8 bases. Germline V gene sequence: CDR1 MNHEY, CDR2 SVGAGI. The CDR3 is 15 residues long. The junction had 3 bases not matched to a gene; V was cut back by 5 bases and J by 0 bases. Written as DNA, the CDR3 is TGTGCCAGCAGTCGGACAGGGTTAGCCAAAAACATTCAGTACTTC. Translated: CASSRTGLAKNIQYF.

V is TRBV7-3 and J is TRBJ2-3; 8 nucleotides line up with TRBD2. V dropped 4 bases and J dropped 2; count of bases not matched to a gene: 2. This CDR3 contains 14 residues. Germline-derived CDR1 and CDR2 are SGHTA and FQGTGA. The CDR3 DNA sequence: TGTGCCAGCAGCTCAGCGGGGGCCACAGATACGCAGTATTTT. It translates to CASSSAGATDTQYF.

This clone has just a few counts. V and J are TRBV6-5 and TRBJ2-1; D remains ambiguous. The CDR3 has 13 residues. The V gene's germline CDR1 is MNHEY and CDR2 SVGAGI. V was trimmed by 3 bases and J by 12 bases, leaving 15 bases between them. The CDR3 protein is CASSYGSISGQFF. CDR3 coding DNA: TGTGCCAGCAGTTATGGAAGTATCTCAGGGCAGTTCTTC.

The chain links TRBV11-3 to TRBJ1-2; 10 bases are shared with TRBD1. The germline CDR1 and CDR2 sequences are SGHNT and YENEEA. The CDR3 is 14 amino acids. After removal of 1 base from V and 7 bases from J, the junction contained 3 bases not matched to a gene. This CDR3 is CASSLGGTGVGYTF. The CDR3 DNA reads as TGTGCCAGCAGCTTAGGTGGGACAGGGGTTGGCTACACCTTC. Drawing the rest from reference TRBV11-3 and TRBJ1-2, the complete variable domain is EAGVVQSPRYKIIEKKQPVAFWCNPISGHNTLYWYLQNLGQGPELLIRYENEEAVDDSQLPKDRFSAERLKGVDSTLKIQPAELGDSAVYLCASSLGGTGVGYTFGSGTRLTVV.

The chain is built from TRBV15 and TRBJ1-5; D ambiguous. Per germline, CDR1 LNHNV and CDR2 YYDKDF (reference sequence). CDR3 size: 16 residues. Trimming pared 2 bases from V and 0 bases from J, leaving 11 bases between. This CDR3 reads CATSRTRENSNQPQHF. CDR3 DNA sequence: TGTGCCACCAGCAGAACGAGGGAGAATAGCAATCAGCCCCAGCATTTT.

The rearrangement uses TRBV5-8 and TRBJ2-4; 7 bases match TRBD2. Germline V lookup: CDR1 SGHTS, CDR2 YDEGEE. CDR3 size: 16 residues. Trimming at V came to 0 bases and at J to 6 bases, leaving 9 bases not matched to a gene. The chain's CDR3 is CASSLEGGLIGNIQYF. Written as DNA, the CDR3 is TGTGCCAGCAGCTTGGAGGGAGGGTTAATTGGAAACATTCAGTACTTC.

The V call is TRBV4-3, the J call TRBJ2-3, with 15 bases fitting TRBD2. The CDR3 spans 18 residues. V was clipped by 4 bases and J by 1 base; unmatched bases: 6. CDR1 and CDR2 from the germline V gene are LGHNA and YSLEER. The CDR3 loop is CASSPGLAGGQGTDTQYF. DNA of the CDR3: TGCGCCAGCAGCCCGGGACTAGCGGGAGGTCAGGGCACAGATACGCAGTATTTT.

The chain is built from TRBV14 and TRBJ1-5, with 9 bases that match TRBD1. With 5 bases clipped from V and 0 bases from J, the junction kept 11 bases outside the gene matches. The CDR3 loop spans 18 amino acids. Germline CDR1 and CDR2: SGHDN and FVKESK. This CDR3 reads CASSYHRGRGGSNQPQHF. Written as DNA, the CDR3 is TGTGCCAGCAGCTACCACAGGGGGCGCGGTGGTAGCAATCAGCCCCAGCATTTT.

The chain links TRBV25-1 to TRBJ2-7; D perhaps matches TRBD1 (6 bases). V gave up 1 base and J gave up 3 bases, with 10 bases separating them. The CDR3 covers 14 residues. Germline V lookup: CDR1 MGHDK, CDR2 SYGVNS. CDR3 sequence: CASSEFRQDYEQYF. The CDR3 bases are TGTGCCAGCAGTGAATTTCGACAGGACTACGAGCAGTACTTC.

This chain connects TRBV7-9 to TRBJ2-5; 10 bases map to TRBD1. Germline V gives CDR1 SEHNR, CDR2 FQNEAQ (reference sequence). V was clipped by 6 bases and J by 2 bases; unmatched bases: 3. This CDR3 region has 14 residues. CDR3 DNA: TGTGCCAGCAGACGACAGGGGGCACAAGAGACCCAGTACTTC. The encoded protein is CASRRQGAQETQYF.

The J gene is TRBJ2-5, the V gene TRBV27; D ambiguous. Trimming took 6 bases from V and 2 from J, leaving 16 bases between them. The CDR3 runs 15 residues. Germline values: CDR1 MNHEY, CDR2 SMNVEV (reference sequence). In DNA form, the CDR3 reads TGTGCCAGCAGGTTACTTCCGACTGAACAAGAGACCCAGTACTTC. Encoded protein: CASRLLPTEQETQYF.

This clone appeared a single time. DNA for the CDR3: TGTGCCGGGTTTCAGACTAGCGGGAGTGTCGGCACCGGGGAGCTGTTTTTT. Translation: CAGFQTSGSVGTGELFF. The gene calls are TRBV2 and TRBJ2-2; TRBD2 matches at 12 bases. With V trimmed by 11 bases and J by 4 bases, 14 bases remained unmatched. CDR3 size: 17 residues. The germline V gene has CDR1 SNHLY and CDR2 FYNNEI.

The chain combines TRBV19 with TRBJ2-2, with 10 nucleotides matching TRBD1. From germline, CDR1 is LNHDA and CDR2 SQIVND (reference sequence). The CDR3 sequence is 15 residues long. J gave up 6 bases and V 2 bases, and 3 bases lay outside the gene matches. CDR3 loop: CASSITGTGAGELFF. DNA of the CDR3: TGTGCCAGTAGTATAACCGGGACAGGGGCCGGGGAGCTGTTTTTT. Supplemented by reference TRBV19 and TRBJ2-2, the full variable domain reads DGGITQSPKYLFRKEGQNVTLSCEQNLNHDAMYWYRQDPGQGLRLIYYSQIVNDFQKGDIAEGYSVSREKKESFPLTVTSAQKNPTAFYLCASSITGTGAGELFFGEGSRLTVL.

DNA of the CDR3: TGTGCCAGCAGCTCGGGGGGGGGTAACGAGCAGTACTTC. Translated: CASSSGGGNEQYF. The chain uses TRBV7-6 and TRBJ2-5; 8 positions agree with TRBD2. The DNA end is more similar to TRBJ2-7, so the J call may be wrong. The germline V gene has CDR1 SGHVS and CDR2 FNYEAQ. CDR3 length: 13 residues.

This clone was found once. The chain has TRBV28 and TRBJ2-5, with 8 bases identical to TRBD2. V lost 10 bases to trimming and J lost 1 base; unmatched junction nucleotides: 20. The germline gives CDR1 MDHEN, CDR2 SYDVKM. The CDR3 is made up of 18 amino acids. CDR3 sequence reads: CATTSKIKRGRSQETQYF. CDR3 DNA sequence: TGTGCCACCACATCCAAAATCAAGCGGGGGAGATCCCAAGAGACCCAGTACTTC.

The chain's CDR3 is CASSPSRDSYEQYF. CDR3 nucleotides: TGTGCCAGCAGCCCCTCCAGGGACTCCTACGAGCAGTACTTC. The rearrangement links TRBV7-3 to TRBJ2-7, with D perhaps TRBD1 (5 bases). The CDR3 length is 14 residues. Germline-derived CDR1 and CDR2 are SGHTA and FQGTGA. V lost 5 bases and J 0 bases, leaving 11 bases between the germline ends.

The sample holds one count of this clone. V and J are TRBV19 and TRBJ1-5, with D maybe TRBD1 (6 bases). V lost 6 bases, J lost 0 bases, and 12 bases lay in between. This CDR3 has 15 amino acids. Germline V gene lookup returns CDR1 LNHDA and CDR2 SQIVND (reference sequence). The CDR3 DNA reads TGTGCCAGTAGGACCTACAGGGATAGCAATCAGCCCCAGCATTTT. Translated: CASRTYRDSNQPQHF.

The V and J genes are TRBV4-3 and TRBJ2-4; no reliable D call. The CDR3 covers 14 residues. V lost 1 base to trimming and J lost 7 bases, with 11 bases between them. Per the germline V gene, CDR1 is LGHNA and CDR2 is YSLEER. The CDR3 nucleotides are TGCGCCAGCAGCCAAGTTCTTGCTACGAACATTCAGTACTTC. Residues: CASSQVLATNIQYF.

J is TRBJ1-1 and V is TRBV7-2, with TRBD1 as a possible D gene (6 bases). Trimming shortened V by 5 bases and J by 4 bases, and 14 bases separated the two germline ends. Germline V gives CDR1 SGHTA, CDR2 FQGNSA. The CDR3 covers 14 residues. The CDR3 spells CASSLQGIGTEAFF. As DNA, the CDR3 is TGTGCCAGCAGCCTTCAGGGGATCGGCACTGAAGCTTTCTTT.

This chain joins TRBV28 and TRBJ1-5; 8 bases are a match to TRBD1. Germline trimming cut 5 bases from V and 1 base from J; bases unmatched to any gene: 4. The CDR3 sequence is 15 residues long. CDR1 and CDR2 (germline): MDHEN, SYDVKM. Here the CDR3 reads CASSPRQGSNQPQHF. The CDR3 coding sequence is TGTGCCAGCAGTCCCCGACAGGGGAGCAATCAGCCCCAGCATTTT.